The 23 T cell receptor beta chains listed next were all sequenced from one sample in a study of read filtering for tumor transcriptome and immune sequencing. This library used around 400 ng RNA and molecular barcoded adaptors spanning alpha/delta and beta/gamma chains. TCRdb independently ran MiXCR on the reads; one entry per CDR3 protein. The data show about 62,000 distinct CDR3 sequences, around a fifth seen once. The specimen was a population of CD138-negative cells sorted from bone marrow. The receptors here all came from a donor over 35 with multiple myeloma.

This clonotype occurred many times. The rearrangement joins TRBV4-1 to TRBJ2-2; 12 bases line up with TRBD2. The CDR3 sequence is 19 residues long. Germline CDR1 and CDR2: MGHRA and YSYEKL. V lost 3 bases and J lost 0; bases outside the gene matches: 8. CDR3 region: CASSQIPGLAGTNTGELFF. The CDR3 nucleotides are TGCGCCAGCAGCCAGATTCCGGGACTAGCGGGCACGAACACCGGGGAGCTGTTTTTT.

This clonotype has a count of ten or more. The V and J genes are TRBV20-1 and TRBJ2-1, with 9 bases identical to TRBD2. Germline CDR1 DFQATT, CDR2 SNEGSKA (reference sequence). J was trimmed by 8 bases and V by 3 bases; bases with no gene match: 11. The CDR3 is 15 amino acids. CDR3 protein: CSASQKGLARDEQFF. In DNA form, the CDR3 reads TGCAGTGCTAGCCAGAAAGGACTAGCGAGGGATGAGCAGTTCTTC.

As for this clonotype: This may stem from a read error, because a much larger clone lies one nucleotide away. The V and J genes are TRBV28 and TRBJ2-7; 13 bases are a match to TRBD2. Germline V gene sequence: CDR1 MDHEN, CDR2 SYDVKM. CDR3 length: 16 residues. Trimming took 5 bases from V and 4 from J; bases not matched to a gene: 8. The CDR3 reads CASSLLLAGGYYEQYF. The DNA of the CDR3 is TGTGCCAGCAGTCTCTTACTAGCGGGAGGGTATTACGAGCAGTACTTC.

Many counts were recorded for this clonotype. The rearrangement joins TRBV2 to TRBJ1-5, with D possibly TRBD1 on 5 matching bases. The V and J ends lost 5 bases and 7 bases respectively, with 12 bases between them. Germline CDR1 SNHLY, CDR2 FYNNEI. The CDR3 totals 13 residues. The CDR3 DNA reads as TGTGCCAGCAGTCCAGGGCTTTGGCAGCCCCAGCATTTT. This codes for CASSPGLWQPQHF. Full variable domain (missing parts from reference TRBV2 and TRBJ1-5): EPEVTQTPSHQVTQMGQEVILRCVPISNHLYFYWYRQILGQKVEFLVSFYNNEISEKSEIFDDQFSVERPDGSNFTLKIRSTKLEDSAMYFCASSPGLWQPQHFGDGTRLSIL.

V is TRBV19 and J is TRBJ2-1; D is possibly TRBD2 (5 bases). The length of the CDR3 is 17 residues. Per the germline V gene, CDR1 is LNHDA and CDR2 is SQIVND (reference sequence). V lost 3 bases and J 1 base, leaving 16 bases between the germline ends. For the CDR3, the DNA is TGTGCCAGTAGTATTTACCAGCGGCAGATATCCTACAATGAGCAGTTCTTC. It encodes CASSIYQRQISYNEQFF.

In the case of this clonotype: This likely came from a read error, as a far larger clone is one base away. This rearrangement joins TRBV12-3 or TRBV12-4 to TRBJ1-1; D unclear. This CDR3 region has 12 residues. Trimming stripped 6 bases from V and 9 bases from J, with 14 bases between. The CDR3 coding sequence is TGTGCCAGCAGCCTCGGACTGAATAAAGCTTTCTTT. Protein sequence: CASSLGLNKAFF.

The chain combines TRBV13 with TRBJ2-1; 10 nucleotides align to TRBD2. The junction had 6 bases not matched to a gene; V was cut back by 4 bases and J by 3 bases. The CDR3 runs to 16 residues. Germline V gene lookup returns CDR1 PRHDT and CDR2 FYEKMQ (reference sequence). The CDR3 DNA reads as TGTGCCAGCAGCTCCCCCCTAGCGGGGGTCTACAATGAGCAGTTCTTC. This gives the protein CASSSPLAGVYNEQFF.

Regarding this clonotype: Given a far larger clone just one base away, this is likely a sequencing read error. CDR3 nucleotide sequence: TGCAGTGCCAGAGGGCCAGCGGGGGACGATACGCAGTATTTT. It encodes CSARGPAGDDTQYF. This chain uses TRBV20-1 with TRBJ1-4; 8 bases align to TRBD2. Judging by the DNA end, TRBJ2-3 fits better; the J call may be wrong. This CDR3 contains 14 residues. In germline, CDR1 is DFQATT, CDR2 SNEGSKA (reference sequence).

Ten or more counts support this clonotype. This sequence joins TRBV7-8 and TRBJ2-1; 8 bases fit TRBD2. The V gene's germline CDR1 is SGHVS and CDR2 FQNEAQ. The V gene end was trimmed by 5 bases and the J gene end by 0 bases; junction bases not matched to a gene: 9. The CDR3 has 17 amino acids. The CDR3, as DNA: TGTGCCAGCAGCACATCAGCGGGAGCGAGCTCCTACAATGAGCAGTTCTTC. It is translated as CASSTSAGASSYNEQFF.

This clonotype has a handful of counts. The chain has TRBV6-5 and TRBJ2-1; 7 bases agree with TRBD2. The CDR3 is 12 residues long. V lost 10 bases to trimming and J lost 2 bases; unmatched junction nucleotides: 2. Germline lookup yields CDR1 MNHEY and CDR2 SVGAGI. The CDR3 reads CATSGAYNEQFF. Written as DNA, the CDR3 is TGTGCCACTAGCGGAGCCTACAATGAGCAGTTCTTC.

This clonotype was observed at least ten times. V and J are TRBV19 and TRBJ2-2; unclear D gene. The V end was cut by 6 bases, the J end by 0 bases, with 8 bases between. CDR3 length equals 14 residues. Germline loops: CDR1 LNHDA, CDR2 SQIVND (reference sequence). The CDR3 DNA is TGTGCCAGTAGCTCGGCAACGAACACCGGGGAGCTGTTTTTT. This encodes CASSSATNTGELFF.

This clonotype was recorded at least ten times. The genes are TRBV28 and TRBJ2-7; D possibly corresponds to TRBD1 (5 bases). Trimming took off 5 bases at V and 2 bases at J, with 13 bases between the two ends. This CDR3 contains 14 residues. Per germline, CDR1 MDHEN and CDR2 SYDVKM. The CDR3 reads CASSLQTGTYEQYF. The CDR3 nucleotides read TGTGCCAGCAGTCTCCAAACAGGCACCTACGAGCAGTACTTC.

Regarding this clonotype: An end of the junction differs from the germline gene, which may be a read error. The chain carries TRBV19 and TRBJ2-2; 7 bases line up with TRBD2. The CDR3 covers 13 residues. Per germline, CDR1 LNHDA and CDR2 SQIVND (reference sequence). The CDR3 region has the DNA TGTGCCAGTGGGAGGGACGACACCGGGGGGCTGTTTTTT. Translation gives CASGRDDTGGLFF. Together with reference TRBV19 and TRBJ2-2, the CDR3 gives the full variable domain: DGGITQSPKYLFRKEGQNVTLSCEQNLNHDAMYWYRQDPGQGLRLIYYSQIVNDFQKGDIAEGYSVSREKKESFPLTVTSAQKNPTAFYLCASGRDDTGGLFFGEGSRLTVL.

The CDR3 bases are TGTGCCAGCAACCGGGACAGAGCGTACAATGAGCAGTTCTTC. Its protein product is CASNRDRAYNEQFF. The chain recombines TRBV7-2 with TRBJ2-1, with 7 bases fitting TRBD1. The CDR3 is 14 amino acids. V lost 7 bases and J lost 4; bases outside the gene matches: 7. CDR1 and CDR2 (germline): SGHTA, FQGNSA.

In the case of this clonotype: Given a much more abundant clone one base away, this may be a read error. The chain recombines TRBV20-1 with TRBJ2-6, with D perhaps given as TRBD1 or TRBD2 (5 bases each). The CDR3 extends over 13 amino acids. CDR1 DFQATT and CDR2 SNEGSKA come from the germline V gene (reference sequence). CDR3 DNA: TGCAGTGCACGGGAACTTGGGGCCAACGCCCTGACTTTC. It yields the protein CSARELGANALTF.

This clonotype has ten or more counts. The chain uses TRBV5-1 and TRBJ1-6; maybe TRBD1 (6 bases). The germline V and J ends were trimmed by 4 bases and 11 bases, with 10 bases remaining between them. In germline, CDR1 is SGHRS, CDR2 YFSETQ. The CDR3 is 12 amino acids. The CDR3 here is CASSNQGTPLHF. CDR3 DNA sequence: TGCGCCAGCAGCAACCAGGGGACACCCCTCCACTTT.

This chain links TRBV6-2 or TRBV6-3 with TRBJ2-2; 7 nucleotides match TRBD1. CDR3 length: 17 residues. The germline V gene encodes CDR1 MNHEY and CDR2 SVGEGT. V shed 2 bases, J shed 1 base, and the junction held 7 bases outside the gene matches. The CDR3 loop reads CASSYAGGIGNTGELFF. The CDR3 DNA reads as TGTGCCAGCAGTTACGCAGGGGGAATTGGGAACACCGGGGAGCTGTTTTTT.

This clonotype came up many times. The CDR3 here is CASSFGRANTGELFF. CDR3 coding DNA: TGTGCCAGCAGCTTTGGAAGGGCCAACACCGGGGAGCTGTTTTTT. The rearrangement joins TRBV7-2 to TRBJ2-2; no firm D call. Trimming removed 3 bases at V and 2 bases at J, with 10 bases between. CDR1 and CDR2 (germline): SGHTA, FQGNSA. CDR3 length: 15 residues.

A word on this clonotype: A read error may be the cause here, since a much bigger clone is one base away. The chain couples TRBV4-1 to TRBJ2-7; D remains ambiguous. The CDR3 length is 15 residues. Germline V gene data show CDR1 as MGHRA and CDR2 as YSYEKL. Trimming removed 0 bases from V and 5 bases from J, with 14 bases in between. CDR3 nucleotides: TGCGCCAGCAGCCAAGATCTGGGCTCGCCCCACGAGCAGTACTTC. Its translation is CASSQDLGSPHEQYF.

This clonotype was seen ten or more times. The CDR3 nucleotides read TGCAGTGCTACCGGGACACCTTCCTACGAGCAGTACTTC. Protein sequence: CSATGTPSYEQYF. V is TRBV20-1 and J is TRBJ2-7, with D possibly TRBD1 on 6 matching bases. The CDR3 sequence is 13 residues long. Per germline, CDR1 DFQATT and CDR2 SNEGSKA (reference sequence). Between the trimmed V and J ends, which lost 4 bases and 1 base, there was a span of 11 bases.

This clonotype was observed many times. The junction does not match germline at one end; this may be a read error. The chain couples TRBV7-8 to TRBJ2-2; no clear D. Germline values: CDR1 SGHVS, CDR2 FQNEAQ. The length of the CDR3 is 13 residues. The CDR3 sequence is CASSLVYTGELFF. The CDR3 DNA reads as TGTGCCAGCAGTTTAGTGTATACCGGGGAGCTGTTTTTT. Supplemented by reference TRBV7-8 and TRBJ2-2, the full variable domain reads GAGVSQSPRYKVAKRGQDVALRCDPISGHVSLFWYQQALGQGPEFLTYFQNEAQLDKSGLPSDRFFAERPEGSVSTLKIQRTQQEDSAVYLCASSLVYTGELFFGEGSRLTVL.

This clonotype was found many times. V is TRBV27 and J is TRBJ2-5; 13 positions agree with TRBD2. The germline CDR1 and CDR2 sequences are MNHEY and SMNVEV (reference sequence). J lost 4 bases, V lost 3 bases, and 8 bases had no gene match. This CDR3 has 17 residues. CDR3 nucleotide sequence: TGTGCCAGCAGTTTCTCCTTAGGGACTAGCGGGACAGAGACCCAGTACTTC. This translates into CASSFSLGTSGTETQYF.

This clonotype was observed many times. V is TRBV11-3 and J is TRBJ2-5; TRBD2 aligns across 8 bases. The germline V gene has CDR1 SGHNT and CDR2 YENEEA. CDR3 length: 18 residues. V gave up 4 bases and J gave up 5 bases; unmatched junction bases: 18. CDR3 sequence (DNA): TGTGCCAGCAGCTCCAGGAGACCCGGGACTAGAGCTCAGGAGACCCAGTACTTC. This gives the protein CASSSRRPGTRAQETQYF.